The 15 T cell receptor beta chains listed next were all sequenced from one sample in a study of T cells in Graves' hyperthyroidism and ophthalmopathy. RNA transcripts yielded amplified TCR beta CDR3 regions. The HTBI primer set served for first-round RT-PCR of the TCR CDR3. TCRdb reprocessed the multiplex PCR reads via MiXCR and lists one record per CDR3 protein. The top ten hold less than 4.5% of the sample, which has under 650,000 distinct CDR3 sequences, around 15% seen once. Source material: blood. Every receptor here comes from a woman under 40 with Graves' hyperthyroidism.

This clonotype came up a few times. J is TRBJ1-2 and V is TRBV10-3, with D uncertain. Per the germline V gene, CDR1 is ENHRY and CDR2 is SYGVKD. This CDR3 has 14 amino acids. The ends were cut back, 6 bases at V and 6 bases at J, with 17 bases in the middle. The CDR3 DNA sequence: TGTGCCATCAGGCCCCGATTTGGGAGGGATGGCTACACCTTC. As protein: CAIRPRFGRDGYTF.

In this sample, this clonotype turned up many times. This chain links TRBV11-2 with TRBJ2-7; D gene unclear. This CDR3 spans 12 amino acids. Germline CDR1 SGHAT, CDR2 FQNNGV. Deletions cut 5 bases from V and 3 bases from J, with 8 bases between. CDR3 amino acids: CASSHLLYEQYF. The CDR3 nucleotides read TGTGCCAGCAGCCATCTCCTCTACGAGCAGTACTTC. The full variable domain, its missing parts supplied by reference TRBV11-2 and TRBJ2-7, is EAGVAQSPRYKIIEKRQSVAFWCNPISGHATLYWYQQILGQGPKLLIQFQNNGVVDDSQLPKDRFSAERLKGVDSTLKIQPAKLEDSAVYLCASSHLLYEQYFGPGTRLTVT.

The sample holds many counts of this clonotype. This chain links TRBV30 with TRBJ1-2; tentatively, D is TRBD1 (6 bases). V lost 0 bases to trimming and J lost 4 bases, with 15 bases between them. The CDR3 is made up of 15 amino acids. Germline V gene sequence: CDR1 GTSNPN, CDR2 SVGIG (reference sequence). The CDR3 loop reads CAWSVFGGAGYGYTF. The CDR3 nucleotides are TGTGCCTGGAGTGTATTTGGGGGCGCCGGCTATGGCTACACCTTC.

In this sample, this clonotype turned up many times. V usage is TRBV28 and J usage is TRBJ2-7; 9 positions agree with TRBD1. The CDR3 sequence is 13 residues long. The V segment lost 5 bases and the J segment 5 bases; nucleotides outside the gene matches: 4. Germline CDR1 is MDHEN and CDR2 is SYDVKM. The CDR3 sequence is CASSHRGRNEQYF. CDR3 nucleotide sequence: TGTGCCAGCAGTCACAGGGGGCGGAACGAGCAGTACTTC.

This clonotype was detected many times. The chain has TRBV28 and TRBJ2-5, with 10 bases fitting TRBD2. Unmatched junction bases numbered 6, after V lost 2 bases and J lost 6 bases. This CDR3 has 15 residues. The V gene's germline CDR1 is MDHEN and CDR2 SYDVKM. This CDR3 reads CASSLKAGGPQTQYF. In DNA form, the CDR3 reads TGTGCCAGCAGTTTAAAAGCGGGAGGGCCCCAGACCCAGTACTTC.

This clonotype was counted many times. The rearrangement uses TRBV12-3 or TRBV12-4 and TRBJ1-2; D is undetermined. CDR3 length equals 13 residues. The germline V and J ends were trimmed by 3 bases and 0 bases, with 5 bases remaining between them. The CDR3 DNA follows: TGTGCCAGCAGTTTCTCATCTAACTATGGCTACACCTTC. Translated: CASSFSSNYGYTF.

The gene calls are TRBV4-1 and TRBJ2-1, with 7 bases that match TRBD1. After removal of 4 bases from V and 1 base from J, the junction contained 7 bases not matched to a gene. The CDR3 loop spans 16 amino acids. Germline V gene data show CDR1 as MGHRA and CDR2 as YSYEKL. The CDR3 sequence is CASSLTGQASYNEQFF. CDR3 DNA sequence: TGCGCCAGCAGCCTGACAGGACAGGCTTCCTACAATGAGCAGTTCTTC.

This clonotype has ten or more counts. This chain links TRBV2 with TRBJ2-2; the match to TRBD2 covers 10 bases. The junction had 0 bases not matched to a gene; V was cut back by 4 bases and J by 4 bases. Per germline, CDR1 SNHLY and CDR2 FYNNEI. This CDR3 contains 14 residues. This chain's CDR3 is CASSGLAGTGELFF. DNA for the CDR3: TGTGCCAGCAGTGGACTAGCGGGCACCGGGGAGCTGTTTTTT.

A remark on this clonotype: Germline and junction disagree at one end, which may indicate a read error. The rearrangement uses TRBV28 and TRBJ1-2; D gene ambiguous. The germline V gene has CDR1 MDHEN and CDR2 SYDVKM. The CDR3 length is 14 residues. The CDR3: CASSRRLGGDGHTF. The DNA for the CDR3 is TGTGCCAGCAGTCGTAGACTGGGAGGCGATGGCCACACCTTC.

This clonotype was picked up many times. This sequence joins TRBV27 and TRBJ2-3, with D possibly matching TRBD2 (5 bases). Per the germline V gene, CDR1 is MNHEY and CDR2 is SMNVEV (reference sequence). V dropped 6 bases and J dropped 2 bases, with 15 bases sitting between them. The CDR3 length is 15 residues. This chain's CDR3 is CASSFLEGTTDTQYF. The CDR3 DNA is TGTGCCAGCAGCTTCCTAGAGGGTACCACAGATACGCAGTATTTT.

V is TRBV9 and J is TRBJ1-5, with a possible D match to TRBD1 (6 bases). Per the germline V gene, CDR1 is SGDLS and CDR2 is YYNGEE. With 0 bases removed from V and 7 bases from J, the gap between germline ends came to 23 bases. The CDR3 covers 18 residues. CDR3 protein: CASSVDLLPSGVRQPQHF. Written as DNA, the CDR3 is TGTGCCAGCAGCGTAGACCTGTTACCATCAGGGGTGAGGCAGCCCCAGCATTTT.

J is TRBJ1-1 and V is TRBV20-1; D gene unclear. Germline lookup yields CDR1 DFQATT and CDR2 SNEGSKA (reference sequence). Trimming shortened V by 3 bases and J by 1 base, and 15 bases separated the two germline ends. The CDR3 extends over 15 amino acids. CDR3 residues: CSASGRGTWNTEAFF. The CDR3 region has the DNA TGCAGTGCTAGCGGAAGAGGAACCTGGAACACTGAAGCTTTCTTT.

V and J are TRBV20-1 and TRBJ2-3, with 7 bases lining up with TRBD1. Germline V gene lookup returns CDR1 DFQATT and CDR2 SNEGSKA (reference sequence). The CDR3 runs 17 residues. V lost 3 bases to trimming and J lost 4 bases; unmatched junction nucleotides: 16. CDR3 coding DNA: TGCAGTGCTAGTAGTAGGAAATCCGGGACAGCGGCAGATACGCAGTATTTT. Protein sequence: CSASSRKSGTAADTQYF.

The rearrangement links TRBV20-1 to TRBJ2-1; D gene unclear. Germline assignment: CDR1 DFQATT and CDR2 SNEGSKA (reference sequence). This CDR3 is built from 13 residues. V was shortened by 6 bases and J by 0 bases, with 9 bases between the two germline ends. The CDR3 sequence: CSARIPSYNEQFF. The CDR3 region has the DNA TGCAGTGCCCGTATCCCCTCCTACAATGAGCAGTTCTTC.

The rearrangement links TRBV28 to TRBJ2-5; tentative D call: TRBD2 (5 bases). V lost 10 bases and J 9 bases, leaving 15 bases between the germline ends. Germline V gene sequence: CDR1 MDHEN, CDR2 SYDVKM. The CDR3 runs to 11 residues. The CDR3 coding sequence is TGTGCCACCAGGACCCCGGAGGCCCAGTACTTC. It encodes CATRTPEAQYF. The full variable domain, with the rest looked up from reference TRBV28 and TRBJ2-5, is DVKVTQSSRYLVKRTGEKVFLECVQDMDHENMFWYRQDPGLGLRLIYFSYDVKMKEKGDIPEGYSVSREKKERFSLILESASTNQTSMYLCATRTPEAQYFGPGTRLLVL.